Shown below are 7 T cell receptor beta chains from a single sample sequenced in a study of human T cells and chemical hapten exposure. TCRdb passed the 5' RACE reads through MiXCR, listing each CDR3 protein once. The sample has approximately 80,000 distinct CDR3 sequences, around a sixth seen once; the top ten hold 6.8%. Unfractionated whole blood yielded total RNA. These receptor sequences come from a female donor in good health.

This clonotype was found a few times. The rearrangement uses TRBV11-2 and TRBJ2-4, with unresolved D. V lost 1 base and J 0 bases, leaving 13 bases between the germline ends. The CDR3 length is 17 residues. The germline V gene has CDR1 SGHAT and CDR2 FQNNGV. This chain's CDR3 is CASSLVIGTVAKNIQYF. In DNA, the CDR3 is TGTGCCAGCAGCTTAGTCATTGGCACCGTAGCCAAAAACATTCAGTACTTC.

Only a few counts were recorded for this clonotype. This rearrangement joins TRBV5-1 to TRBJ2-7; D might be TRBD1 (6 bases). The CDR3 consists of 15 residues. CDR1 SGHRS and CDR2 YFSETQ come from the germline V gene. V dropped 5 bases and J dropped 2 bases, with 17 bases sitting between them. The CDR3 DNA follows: TGCGCCAGCAGAGGTGTAGGTTACAGGGCCTACGAGCAGTACTTC. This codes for CASRGVGYRAYEQYF.

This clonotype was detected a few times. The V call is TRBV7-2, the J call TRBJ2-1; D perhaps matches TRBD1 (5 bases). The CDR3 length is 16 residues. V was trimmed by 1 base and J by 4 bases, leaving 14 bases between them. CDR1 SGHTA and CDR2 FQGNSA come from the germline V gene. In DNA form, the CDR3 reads TGTGCCAGCAGCTTAGATAGGGGTAGGGGTTACAATGAGCAGTTCTTC. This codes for CASSLDRGRGYNEQFF.

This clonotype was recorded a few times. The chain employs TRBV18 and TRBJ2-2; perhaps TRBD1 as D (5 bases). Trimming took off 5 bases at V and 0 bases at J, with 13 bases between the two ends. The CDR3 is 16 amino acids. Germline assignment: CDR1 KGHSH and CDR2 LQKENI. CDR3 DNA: TGTGCCAGCTCAAGGACCCAGGGAACGAACACCGGGGAGCTGTTTTTT. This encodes CASSRTQGTNTGELFF.

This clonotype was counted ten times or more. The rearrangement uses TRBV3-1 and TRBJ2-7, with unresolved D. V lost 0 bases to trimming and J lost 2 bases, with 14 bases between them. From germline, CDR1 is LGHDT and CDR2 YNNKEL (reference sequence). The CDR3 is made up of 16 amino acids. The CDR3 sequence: CASSQDRSATAYEQYF. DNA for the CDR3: TGTGCCAGCAGCCAAGACCGGTCCGCGACCGCCTACGAGCAGTACTTC.

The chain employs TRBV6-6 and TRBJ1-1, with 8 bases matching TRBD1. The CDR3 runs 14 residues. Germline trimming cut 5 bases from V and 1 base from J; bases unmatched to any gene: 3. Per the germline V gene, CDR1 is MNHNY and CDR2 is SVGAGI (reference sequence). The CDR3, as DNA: TGTGCCAGCAGTAATGGACAGGGGAACACTGAAGCTTTCTTT. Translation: CASSNGQGNTEAFF.

This CDR3 reads CASSAPGTSGGFSYEQYF. In nucleotides, the CDR3 is TGTGCCAGCAGCGCCCCGGGGACTAGCGGGGGATTCTCCTACGAGCAGTACTTC. The V call is TRBV7-2, the J call TRBJ2-7; 14 bases fit TRBD2. Germline assignment: CDR1 SGHTA and CDR2 FQGNSA. V shed 5 bases, J shed 0 bases, and the junction held 9 bases outside the gene matches. The CDR3 has 18 residues.